This entry lists 7 T cell receptor beta chains sequenced from one sample in a study of high-grade serous ovarian cancer treatment subgroups. Clones were sequenced by immunoSEQ multiplex PCR, and TCRdb holds only the in-frame ones, with some missing. The sample carries some 3,300 clones, around 65% recorded once. Tumor tissue was taken before any definitive surgery or chemotherapy was given. Sequencing was done on a sample of tumor tissue. Receptor source: a human donor with high-grade serous ovarian cancer.

The rearrangement links TRBV27 to TRBJ1-6, with D possibly being TRBD1 (6 bases). The CDR3 spans 17 residues. The germline V and J ends were trimmed by 3 bases and 3 bases, with 15 bases remaining between them. CDR1 MNHEY and CDR2 SMNVEV come from the germline V gene (reference sequence). The CDR3 is CASSFHQGMVYNSPLHF. The CDR3 DNA is TGTGCCAGCAGTTTTCATCAGGGGATGGTCTATAATTCACCCCTCCACTTT.

This chain links TRBV27 with TRBJ2-7; possible D gene TRBD2, 7 bases. The CDR3 is made up of 13 amino acids. Trimming left V 3 bases short and J 7 bases short, with 13 bases between. Per germline, CDR1 MNHEY and CDR2 SMNVEV (reference sequence). The CDR3 DNA reads as TGTGCCAGCAGTTTCTTGAGGGGGGGGGAGCAGTACGTC. Translation: CASSFLRGGEQYV.

The rearrangement uses TRBV7-9 and TRBJ2-3, with TRBD1 matching over 9 bases. Germline loops: CDR1 SEHNR, CDR2 FQNEAQ (reference sequence). The J segment lost 0 bases and the V segment lost 5 bases, leaving 6 bases of the junction unmatched. This CDR3 is built from 16 residues. The CDR3 loop is CASSVSGQGSTDTQYF. Here the CDR3 DNA reads TGTGCCAGCAGCGTTTCGGGACAGGGAAGCACAGATACGCAGTATTTT.

V is TRBV6-5 and J is TRBJ2-1; D might be TRBD1 (6 bases). With 4 bases removed from V and 4 bases from J, the gap between germline ends came to 11 bases. Germline-derived CDR1 and CDR2 are MNHEY and SVGAGI. CDR3 length: 14 amino acids. The CDR3 region has the DNA TGTGCCAGCAGTTTCCTCCAGGGGTACAATGAGCAGTTCTTC. Translating gives CASSFLQGYNEQFF.

In this sample, this clone turned up once. The chain uses TRBV7-9 and TRBJ2-5, with TRBD2 matching 13 bases. There are 17 residues in the CDR3. Germline V gene data show CDR1 as SEHNR and CDR2 as FQNEAQ (reference sequence). Losses at the gene ends were 5 bases for V and 9 bases for J; bases not matched to a gene: 15. This CDR3 is CASSQKLGTSGEGSQYF. CDR3 in DNA: TGTGCCAGCAGCCAAAAATTAGGGACTAGCGGGGAAGGTTCCCAGTACTTC.

In its sample, this clone is large (0.1 to 1%). The CDR3 DNA reads as TGTGCCTGGACCCCCCCCGGAAGGCGCTACACCTTC. Translation gives CAWTPPGRRYTF. The rearrangement joins TRBV30 to TRBJ1-2; D unresolved. The V gene lost 4 bases and the J gene lost 9 bases, with 15 bases spanning the gap. In germline, CDR1 is GTSNPN, CDR2 SVGIG (reference sequence). The CDR3 runs to 12 residues. Looking up the rest from reference TRBV30 and TRBJ1-2 gives the full variable domain: SQTIHQWPATLVQPVGSPLSLECTVEGTSNPNLYWYRQAAGRGLQLLFYSVGIGQISSEVPQNLSASRPQDRQFILSSKKLLLSDSGFYLCAWTPPGRRYTFGSGTRLTVV.

The gene calls are TRBV2 and TRBJ1-2, with D tentatively TRBD1 (6 bases). This CDR3 is built from 17 residues. CDR1 and CDR2 from the germline V gene are SNHLY and FYNNEI. The ends were cut back, 0 bases at V and 5 bases at J, with 19 bases in the middle. The CDR3 loop reads CASSEAFIPTGRYGYTF. CDR3 bases: TGTGCCAGCAGTGAAGCGTTTATACCGACAGGACGGTATGGCTACACCTTC.